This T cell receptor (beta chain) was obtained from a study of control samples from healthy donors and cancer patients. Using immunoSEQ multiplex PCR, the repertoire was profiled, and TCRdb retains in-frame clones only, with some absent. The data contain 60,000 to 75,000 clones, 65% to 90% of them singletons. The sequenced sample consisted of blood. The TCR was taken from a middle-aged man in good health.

CDR3: CASSLGISTEAFF. The CDR3 coding sequence is TGCGCCAGCAGTTTAGGGATATCCACTGAAGCTTTCTTT. This sequence joins TRBV5-1 and TRBJ1-1; no reliable D call. Per the germline V gene, CDR1 is SGHRS and CDR2 is YFSETQ. V shed 5 bases and J shed 4 bases, with 12 bases lying between them. The CDR3 is 13 amino acids.